This TCR beta chain was obtained from a study of blood T cell repertoires in COVID-19. Across the study: The study drew acute and convalescent COVID-19 samples from the United States, Italy and Spain. PBMCs, B-cell-depleted T cells, or T cells provided the cDNA or gDNA that made up the material.

The V gene's germline CDR1 is SEHNR and CDR2 FQNEAQ (reference sequence). The CDR3 runs to 12 residues. Trimming took 10 bases from V and 5 from J, leaving 14 bases between them. As processed by the authors: Amplification with reference gene primers provided the estimates of nucleated cell counts. Measured with immunoSEQ multiplex PCR; TCRdb has only the in-frame clones, and not every one. V and J calls and clone size follow that table, whereas D and trimming were derived from the DNA. The sample yields about 210,000 clones, around four fifths seen once. This clonotype was obtained from a man aged 45-65 years with active or convalescent COVID-19. The chain carries TRBV7-9 and TRBJ1-1; D is ambiguous. The material sequenced was peripheral blood. CDR3 sequence reads: CATHGRGTEAFF. CDR3 coding DNA: TGTGCCACCCATGGGCGGGGAACTGAAGCTTTCTTT.